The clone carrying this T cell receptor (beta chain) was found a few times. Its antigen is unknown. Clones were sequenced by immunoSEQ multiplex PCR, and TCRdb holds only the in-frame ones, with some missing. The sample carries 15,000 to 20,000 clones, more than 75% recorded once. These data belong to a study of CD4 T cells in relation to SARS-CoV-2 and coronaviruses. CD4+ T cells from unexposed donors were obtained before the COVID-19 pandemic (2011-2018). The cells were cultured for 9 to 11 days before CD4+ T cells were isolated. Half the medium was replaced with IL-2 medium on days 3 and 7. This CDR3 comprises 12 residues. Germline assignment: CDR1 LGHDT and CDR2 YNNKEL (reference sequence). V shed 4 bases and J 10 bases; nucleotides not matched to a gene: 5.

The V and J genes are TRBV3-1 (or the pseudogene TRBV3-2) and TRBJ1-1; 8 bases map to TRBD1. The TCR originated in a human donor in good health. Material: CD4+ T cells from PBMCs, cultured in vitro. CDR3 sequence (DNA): TGTGCCAGCAGCCCAGGGGGCGTATTAGCTTTCTTT. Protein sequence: CASSPGGVLAFF.